This T cell receptor (beta chain) was sequenced in a study of T cells in Graves' hyperthyroidism and ophthalmopathy. Study-level findings and limits: Blood also held most thyroid clonotypes expanded beyond 0.001.

This clonotype was detected only a few times. Its specificity is not known. Germline CDR1 is SQVTM and CDR2 is ANQGSEA. V was pared by 6 bases and J by 3 bases, with 9 bases between. This CDR3 has 11 residues. From RNA transcripts, TCR beta CDR3 regions were amplified. With the HTBI primer set, the TCR CDR3 went through a first round of RT-PCR. MiXCR, run by TCRdb on the multiplex PCR reads, gives a single entry per CDR3 protein. The sample contains just over 550,000 distinct CDR3 sequences, under 60% of which appear only once. Hyperthyroidism of Graves' type that showed no ophthalmopathy progression within 18 months was stable. Reasons for excluding patients were uncontrolled infection, other autoimmune disease, pregnancy or lactation. On the basis of clinical symptoms, serum thyroxine and TRAb, thyroid ultrasound and orbital computed tomography, diagnoses were made.

Sequencing was performed on peripheral blood or thyroid tissue (not recorded which). V gene TRBV29-1 combines with J gene TRBJ2-7; D is tentatively TRBD1 or TRBD2 (5 bases each). The TCR comes from a woman aged 18-29 years with Graves' hyperthyroidism. Here the CDR3 reads CSVGDGYEQYF. CDR3 in DNA: TGCAGCGTCGGGGACGGCTACGAGCAGTACTTC.